Below, 25 T cell receptor beta chains from the same sample are listed, as sequenced in a study of T cells after yellow fever vaccination (dated by TCRdb to the late 2010s). The protocol used for the library was 5' RACE. Sequencing relied on an Illumina HiSeq 2500. TCRdb reworked the public reads: Q25 trimming with fastp, MiXCR clone assembly, productive beta chains retained. Rows with one shared CDR3 protein collapse into an entry with the most common genes and DNA. Within this sample are approximately 110,000 distinct CDR3 sequences, with 6% to 8% of them counted one time only. The leading ten clones occupy roughly 2.6% of the sample. What this sample's treatment or condition label stands for: live attenuated yellow fever vaccine strain. Sample: CD4+ T cells sorted from PBMCs, taken about 10 days after the first yellow fever vaccination. Receptors originate from a man between 18 and 29 years old who received the YFV17D yellow fever vaccine.

This clonotype was detected many times. The chain has TRBV10-3 and TRBJ2-5, with TRBD2 matching over 8 bases. Germline assignment: CDR1 ENHRY and CDR2 SYGVKD. The CDR3 is 14 amino acids. V shed 7 bases and J 4 bases; nucleotides not matched to a gene: 8. CDR3 sequence: CAINPAGDRETQYF. For the CDR3, the DNA is TGTGCCATCAATCCAGCGGGGGATCGAGAGACCCAGTACTTC.

The chain combines TRBV5-4 with TRBJ2-5; 8 bases fit TRBD2. Germline values: CDR1 SGHNT, CDR2 YYREEE (reference sequence). The trim removed 3 bases at V and 2 bases at J, leaving 6 bases unmatched. CDR3 length: 15 amino acids. The CDR3 protein is CASSSTSGSQETQYF. The CDR3 nucleotides read TGTGCCAGCAGCTCTACTAGCGGAAGTCAAGAGACCCAGTACTTC.

At least ten counts were recorded for this clonotype. The rearrangement joins TRBV20-1 to TRBJ2-1; 12 positions match TRBD2. The germline V gene encodes CDR1 DFQATT and CDR2 SNEGSKA (reference sequence). V lost 1 base, J lost 12 bases, and 7 bases stayed unmatched. The CDR3 contains 14 residues. The CDR3 region is CSARGTSGGLWQFF. CDR3 bases: TGCAGTGCTAGAGGTACTAGCGGGGGGCTCTGGCAGTTCTTC.

This clonotype was detected many times. The V gene is TRBV6-1, the J gene TRBJ2-1, with 7 positions matching TRBD2. Germline V CDR1 and CDR2: MNHNS, SASEGT. CDR3 size: 14 residues. Trimming took 5 bases from V and 7 from J; bases not matched to a gene: 8. Here the CDR3 reads CASSKTSYRNEQFF. The CDR3 nucleotides read TGTGCCAGCAGTAAGACTAGCTATCGGAATGAGCAGTTCTTC.

This clonotype was recorded many times. The chain uses TRBV5-1 and TRBJ2-5, with 11 bases identical to TRBD2. V lost 1 base and J lost 2; bases outside the gene matches: 4. The CDR3 covers 16 residues. Germline V gene lookup returns CDR1 SGHRS and CDR2 YFSETQ. CDR3 residues: CASSLLAGGNQETQYF. The CDR3 DNA reads TGCGCCAGCAGCTTGTTAGCGGGGGGGAATCAAGAGACCCAGTACTTC.

The chain recombines TRBV11-3 with TRBJ2-6; D uncertain. Trimming stripped 1 base from V and 4 bases from J, with 8 bases between. CDR3 length equals 15 residues. Germline values: CDR1 SGHNT, CDR2 YENEEA. In DNA form, the CDR3 reads TGTGCCAGCAGCTTAGGGGCAGCCGGGGCCAACGTCCTGACTTTC. Encoded protein: CASSLGAAGANVLTF.

This clonotype has a count of ten or more. The V gene is TRBV7-6, the J gene TRBJ2-1; TRBD1 matches at 8 bases. The V gene end was trimmed by 5 bases and the J gene end by 3 bases; junction bases not matched to a gene: 9. Germline CDR1 and CDR2: SGHVS and FNYEAQ. The CDR3 has 16 residues. The DNA of the CDR3 is TGTGCCAGCAGCCTCATCGGGACAGGCTTCTACAATGAGCAGTTCTTC. Residues: CASSLIGTGFYNEQFF.

This clonotype occurred many times. The chain couples TRBV4-3 to TRBJ1-2, with D tentatively TRBD1 (5 bases). The CDR3 has 15 residues. V was pared by 2 bases and J by 3 bases, with 13 bases between. From germline, CDR1 is LGHNA and CDR2 YSLEER. DNA for the CDR3: TGCGCCAGCAGCCAAAGCGGGGCGCAGGACTATGGCTACACCTTC. Protein sequence: CASSQSGAQDYGYTF.

This clonotype was seen many times. This chain joins TRBV18 and TRBJ1-2; D unresolved. CDR3 length equals 16 residues. Per the germline V gene, CDR1 is KGHSH and CDR2 is LQKENI. V gave up 6 bases and J gave up 3 bases, with 20 bases separating them. CDR3 in amino acids: CASSQMGGPGHYGYTF. The CDR3, as DNA: TGTGCCAGCTCCCAGATGGGTGGCCCAGGACACTATGGCTACACCTTC.

This clonotype has at least ten counts. This sequence joins TRBV6-7 and TRBJ2-7; 9 bases map to TRBD1. TRBV6-7 is an ORF; its function is uncertain. CDR3 size: 18 residues. V dropped 0 bases and J dropped 0; count of bases not matched to a gene: 9. The CDR3: CASSYSIRDRVSSYEQYF. The DNA of the CDR3 is TGTGCCAGCAGTTACTCGATCCGGGACAGGGTTAGCTCCTACGAGCAGTACTTC.

This clonotype was counted at least ten times. The chain links TRBV6-1 to TRBJ2-5; TRBD1 aligns across 10 bases. The CDR3 loop spans 15 amino acids. After removal of 6 bases from V and 5 bases from J, the junction contained 9 bases not matched to a gene. The germline gives CDR1 MNHNS, CDR2 SASEGT. The CDR3 DNA sequence: TGTGCCAGCAGGACAAGGGACAGGGGTGAGGAGACCCAGTACTTC. As protein: CASRTRDRGEETQYF.

The table lists this clonotype with many counts. The chain recombines TRBV5-1 with TRBJ2-7; TRBD1 matches at 8 bases. Germline trimming cut 5 bases from V and 4 bases from J; bases unmatched to any gene: 5. Per germline, CDR1 SGHRS and CDR2 YFSETQ. The length of the CDR3 is 13 residues. The CDR3 spells CASRGDRGYEQYV. The CDR3 DNA sequence: TGCGCCAGCAGAGGCGACAGGGGATACGAGCAGTACGTC.

The rearrangement uses TRBV2 and TRBJ2-5, with D possibly TRBD2 on 5 matching bases. Germline V gene sequence: CDR1 SNHLY, CDR2 FYNNEI. V was clipped by 4 bases and J by 4 bases, with 13 bases between them. CDR3 size: 14 residues. The CDR3 reads CASSAEGTRETQYF. The CDR3 DNA follows: TGTGCCAGCAGTGCAGAGGGTACTAGAGAGACCCAGTACTTC.

This clonotype was counted at least ten times. The rearrangement links TRBV10-2 to TRBJ2-3; D is possibly TRBD1 (6 bases). This CDR3 is 14 amino acids long. Per the germline V gene, CDR1 is WSHSY and CDR2 is SAAADI. Trimming cost V 3 bases and J 5 bases, with 12 bases left between them. This CDR3 is CASSDRGDVDTQYF. The DNA for the CDR3 is TGCGCCAGCAGTGACAGGGGTGATGTAGATACGCAGTATTTT.

This clonotype was detected ten times or more. The chain is built from TRBV7-2 and TRBJ2-3; 8 nucleotides match TRBD2. Germline loops: CDR1 SGHTA, CDR2 FQGNSA. The CDR3 is 13 residues long. After removal of 8 bases from V and 6 bases from J, the junction contained 7 bases not matched to a gene. The CDR3 coding sequence is TGTGCCAGCGGACCGGGACTAGTGGATACGCAGTATTTT. Protein product: CASGPGLVDTQYF.

This clonotype was recorded many times. J is TRBJ1-1 and V is TRBV15; the D gene is possibly TRBD1 (6 bases). This CDR3 region has 14 residues. CDR1 and CDR2 from the germline V gene are LNHNV and YYDKDF (reference sequence). The V end was cut by 0 bases, the J end by 9 bases, with 14 bases between. CDR3 DNA sequence: TGTGCCACCAGCAGAGATCGGGGAGGGGGGAAAGCTTTCTTT. Its protein product is CATSRDRGGGKAFF.

The genes are TRBV5-1 and TRBJ2-7; possibly TRBD1 or TRBD2 for D (5 bases each). The germline V gene encodes CDR1 SGHRS and CDR2 YFSETQ. This CDR3 contains 14 residues. Trimming shortened V by 10 bases and J by 3 bases, and 20 bases separated the two germline ends. Here the CDR3 DNA reads TGCGCCGACAGTTCCCGGGACCCAGACTACGAGCAGTACTTC. As protein: CADSSRDPDYEQYF.

This chain connects TRBV5-1 to TRBJ2-6, with 9 bases aligning to TRBD1. With 1 base clipped from V and 2 bases from J, the junction kept 1 base outside the gene matches. The V gene's germline CDR1 is SGHRS and CDR2 YFSETQ. The CDR3 runs to 16 residues. The CDR3 sequence is CASSLTGGTGANVLTF. The DNA of the CDR3 is TGCGCCAGCAGCTTGACAGGGGGCACTGGGGCCAACGTCCTGACTTTC.

This clonotype was observed a handful of times. The chain recombines TRBV29-1 with TRBJ2-7, with 9 bases matching TRBD1. J was trimmed by 2 bases and V by 5 bases; bases with no gene match: 4. The V gene's germline CDR1 is SQVTM and CDR2 ANQGSEA. The CDR3 length is 13 residues. CDR3 sequence reads: CSVSRTGAYEQYF. CDR3 in DNA: TGCAGCGTTTCCCGGACAGGGGCCTACGAGCAGTACTTC.

This clonotype appeared many times. This chain links TRBV20-1 with TRBJ2-5; D not resolved. Germline CDR1 DFQATT, CDR2 SNEGSKA (reference sequence). Trimming stripped 0 bases from V and 2 bases from J, with 10 bases between. The CDR3 runs to 14 residues. CDR3 DNA: TGCAGTGCTAGAGATTTGCGACGGCAAGAGACCCAGTACTTC. Protein product: CSARDLRRQETQYF.

This clonotype was counted many times. This chain joins TRBV12-3 or TRBV12-4 and TRBJ1-2; 9 bases are a match to TRBD1. The CDR3 spans 13 residues. V lost 5 bases to trimming and J lost 5 bases; unmatched junction nucleotides: 3. The DNA for the CDR3 is TGTGCCAGCAGTCAAGGACAGGGGTATGGCTACACCTTC. This codes for CASSQGQGYGYTF.

Note on this clonotype: A read error is possible here, since a much larger clone lies one base away. J is TRBJ2-5 and V is TRBV6-1, with D perhaps being TRBD1 or TRBD2 (5 bases each). CDR1 is MNHNS, CDR2 SASEGT, per germline. The CDR3 consists of 14 residues. Trimming cost V 6 bases and J 5 bases, with 16 bases left between them. The CDR3 DNA reads TGTGCCAGCAGCATAACGGGACGCCATGAGACCCAGTACTTC. This sequence encodes CASSITGRHETQYF.

V usage is TRBV5-1 and J usage is TRBJ1-2, with 8 bases that match TRBD1. Per the germline V gene, CDR1 is SGHRS and CDR2 is YFSETQ. V dropped 0 bases and J dropped 6; count of bases not matched to a gene: 4. This CDR3 has 14 residues. CDR3 in DNA: TGCGCCAGCAGCTTGGTAGGACAGGGTGATGGCTACACCTTC. It codes for CASSLVGQGDGYTF. The variable domain in full, with the rest retrieved from reference TRBV5-1 and TRBJ1-2, is KAGVTQTPRYLIKTRGQQVTLSCSPISGHRSVSWYQQTPGQGLQFLFEYFSETQRNKGNFPGRFSGRQFSNSRSEMNVSTLELGDSALYLCASSLVGQGDGYTFGSGTRLTVV.

This clonotype was seen repeatedly, ten times or more. The chain recombines TRBV12-3 or TRBV12-4 with TRBJ2-5, with D perhaps matching TRBD1 (6 bases). This CDR3 comprises 13 residues. V gave up 4 bases and J gave up 1 base, with 7 bases separating them. CDR3 protein: CASSSDSQETQYF. In DNA form, the CDR3 reads TGTGCCAGCAGTTCGGACAGCCAAGAGACCCAGTACTTC.

This clonotype was found many times. J is TRBJ1-1 and V is TRBV24-1; D gene ambiguous. The V and J ends lost 4 bases and 5 bases respectively, with 10 bases between them. This CDR3 spans 13 amino acids. Germline lookup yields CDR1 KGHDR and CDR2 SFDVKD. This CDR3 reads CATSEPGGTEAFF. The CDR3 DNA reads as TGTGCCACCAGTGAGCCAGGAGGGACTGAAGCTTTCTTT.